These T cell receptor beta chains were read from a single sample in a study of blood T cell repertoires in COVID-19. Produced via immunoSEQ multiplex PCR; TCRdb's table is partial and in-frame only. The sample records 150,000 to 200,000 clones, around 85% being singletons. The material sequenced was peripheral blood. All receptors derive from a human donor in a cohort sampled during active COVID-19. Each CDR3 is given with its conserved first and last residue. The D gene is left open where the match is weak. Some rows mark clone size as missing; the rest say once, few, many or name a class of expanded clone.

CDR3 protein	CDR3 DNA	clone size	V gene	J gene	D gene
CASSSRQGLTGGYEQYF	TGTGCCAGCAGCTCACGACAGGGCCTCACGGGTGGGTACGAGCAGTACTTC	-	TRBV5-4	TRBJ2-7	TRBD1
CASSLGWRGAGGNYGYTF	TGTGCCAGCAGTTTAGGTTGGAGGGGGGCAGGGGGCAATTATGGCTACACCTTC	-	TRBV28	TRBJ1-2	TRBD1
CASSLNRGEQYF	TGCGCCAGCAGCTTGAATAGGGGCGAGCAGTACTTC	-	TRBV5-1	TRBJ2-7	-
CASRGGTSDNEQFF	TGCGCCAGCAGGGGGGGGACTAGCGACAATGAGCAGTTCTTC	-	TRBV5-1	TRBJ2-1	TRBD2
CASSLYYRENEKLFF	TGTGCCAGCAGCTTGTATTACAGGGAGAATGAAAAACTGTTTTTT	-	TRBV5-5	TRBJ1-4	-
CASSPQGTYEQYF	TGTGCCAGCAGTCCGCAGGGAACCTACGAGCAGTACTTC	-	TRBV28	TRBJ2-7	-
CASSVVPQGATSGANVLTF	TGTGCCAGCAGCGTAGTCCCACAGGGGGCCACCTCTGGGGCCAACGTCCTGACTTTC	-	TRBV9	TRBJ2-6	TRBD1
CASTGPQGKSYEQYF	TGTGCCAGCACCGGGCCCCAGGGGAAAAGCTACGAGCAGTACTTC	once	TRBV6-6	TRBJ2-7	-
CASSEAGSGSFYEQYF	TGTGCCAGCAGTGAAGCGGGGAGCGGGAGTTTCTACGAGCAGTACTTC	-	TRBV6-1	TRBJ2-7	TRBD2
CASSLQGAGYGYTF	TGTGCCAGCAGTTTACAGGGGGCGGGCTATGGCTACACCTTC	-	TRBV28	TRBJ1-2	TRBD1
CASSTHPNQPQHF	TGTGCCAGCAGTACACACCCCAATCAGCCCCAGCATTTT	-	TRBV6-2/TRBV6-3	TRBJ1-5	-
CASSLSGGAGELFF	TGCGCCAGCAGCTTGAGTGGCGGTGCCGGGGAGCTGTTTTTT	once	TRBV5-1	TRBJ2-2	-
CASSVGLANTGELFF	TGTGCCAGCAGCGTAGGACTGGCCAACACCGGGGAGCTGTTTTTT	-	TRBV9	TRBJ2-2	-
CASTPGLKRSTEAFF	TGTGCCAGTACCCCGGGACTCAAGCGTAGCACTGAAGCTTTCTTT	-	TRBV5-4	TRBJ1-1	-
CASSLSRVGLAGGDEQFF	TGTGCCAGCAGCTTAAGCAGGGTAGGGCTAGCGGGGGGTGATGAGCAGTTCTTC	-	TRBV11-2	TRBJ2-1	TRBD2
CAWSVRGGLGSPLHF	TGTGCCTGGAGTGTACGGGGAGGCTTAGGGTCACCCCTCCACTTT	-	TRBV30	TRBJ1-6	-
CASSLGTVADTQYF	TGTGCCAGCAGCTTAGGGACAGTGGCAGATACGCAGTATTTT	-	TRBV11-3	TRBJ2-3	-
CASSFGTNFNEQFF	TGTGCCAGCAGTTTCGGGACTAACTTCAATGAGCAGTTCTTC	-	TRBV6-2/TRBV6-3	TRBJ2-1	TRBD2
CASRVGGAYEQYF	TGTGCCAGCAGGGTGGGGGGGGCCTACGAGCAGTACTTC	-	TRBV28	TRBJ2-7	TRBD2
CASSLVGEGDSPLHF	TGTGCCAGCAGCTTAGTAGGAGAGGGCGATTCACCCCTCCACTTT	-	TRBV7-6	TRBJ1-6	-
CASSLPRKISSGSPYEQYF	TGTGCCAGCAGTCTACCCCGTAAGATATCGAGCGGGAGTCCCTACGAGCAGTACTTC	-	TRBV28	TRBJ2-7	TRBD2
CASSIHHRGPGETQYF	TGTGCCAGTAGTATACACCACAGGGGGCCCGGGGAGACCCAGTACTTC	-	TRBV19	TRBJ2-5	TRBD1
CASSLQGAWNTEAFF	TGTGCCAGCAGCTTACAGGGGGCATGGAACACTGAAGCTTTCTTT	many	TRBV7-2	TRBJ1-1	TRBD1
CASSSRTATKLAGAGEQYF	TGTGCCAGCAGCTCCCGGACAGCTACGAAACTAGCGGGAGCGGGAGAGCAGTACTTC	-	TRBV5-6	TRBJ2-7	TRBD2
CASSPGIGGLGEQFF	TGTGCCAGCTCACCAGGTATCGGGGGGCTAGGTGAGCAGTTCTTC	-	TRBV18	TRBJ2-1	-
CASSGRDRGQYTEAFF	TGCGCCAGCAGTGGGCGGGACAGGGGGCAGTACACTGAAGCTTTCTTT	-	TRBV10-2	TRBJ1-1	TRBD1
CASSQDGGRAGNEQFF	TGTGCCAGCAGCCAAGACGGCGGGAGGGCCGGCAATGAGCAGTTCTTC	-	TRBV14	TRBJ2-1	TRBD2
CASSFGLAGDTQYF	TGTGCCAGCAGCTTCGGACTAGCAGGAGATACGCAGTATTTT	-	TRBV7-3	TRBJ2-3	TRBD2
CASSIVAGSSYEQYF	TGTGCCAGTAGTATCGTGGCAGGAAGCTCCTACGAGCAGTACTTC	-	TRBV19	TRBJ2-7	-
CASSLVVGSPLHF	TGTGCCAGCAGCTTAGTGGTGGGCTCACCCCTCCACTTT	once	TRBV7-8	TRBJ1-6	-
CASSSKGEGEAFF	TGTGCCAGCAGCTCCAAGGGGGAGGGGGAAGCTTTCTTT	-	TRBV5-8	TRBJ1-1	-
CASSETVLGTPASGYTF	TGTGCCAGCAGTGAAACAGTTTTGGGGACTCCCGCTTCTGGCTACACCTTC	-	TRBV2	TRBJ1-2	-
CASSLGTTYEQYF	TGTGCCAGCAGTTTGGGCACCACCTACGAGCAGTACTTC	-	TRBV12-3/TRBV12-4	TRBJ2-7	-
CASSFLRGGSGELFF	TGTGCCAGCAGTTTCCTTCGGGGGGGGTCCGGGGAGCTGTTTTTT	-	TRBV6-5	TRBJ2-2	TRBD2
CASSLWTGDGAFF	TGTGCCAGCAGTCTATGGACAGGGGATGGAGCTTTCTTT	-	TRBV6-6	TRBJ1-1	TRBD1
CASSVGTSGGALQETQYF	TGTGCCAGCAGCGTGGGGACTAGCGGGGGGGCCCTCCAAGAGACCCAGTACTTC	-	TRBV9	TRBJ2-5	TRBD2
CSVDDRDLEAFF	TGCAGCGTCGACGACAGGGACCTAGAAGCTTTCTTT	-	TRBV29-1	TRBJ1-1	TRBD1
CASSLGVGELFF	TGCGCCAGCAGCTTGGGAGTCGGGGAGCTGTTTTTT	-	TRBV5-1	TRBJ2-2	-
CASSLTGGTYNEQFF	TGTGCCAGCAGCTTAACGGGGGGAACCTACAATGAGCAGTTCTTC	-	TRBV7-3	TRBJ2-1	-
CASSLEGGSVKTQYF	TGCGCCAGCAGCTTGGAGGGAGGTAGTGTGAAGACCCAGTACTTC	-	TRBV5-1	TRBJ2-5	-
CASITGVGQPQHF	TGTGCCAGCATAACCGGGGTAGGCCAGCCCCAGCATTTT	-	TRBV6-5	TRBJ1-5	-
CASSLEAGANYGYTF	TGTGCCAGCAGCTTAGAGGCAGGGGCTAACTATGGCTACACCTTC	-	TRBV7-9	TRBJ1-2	-
CASSSRTGTGEETQYF	TGTGCCAGTAGTAGTAGGACAGGAACCGGGGAAGAGACCCAGTACTTC	-	TRBV19	TRBJ2-5	TRBD1
CAWRGTRSGNTIYF	TGTGCCTGGAGGGGGACACGCTCTGGAAACACCATATATTTT	-	TRBV30	TRBJ1-3	-
CASSQEGGGSYEQYF	TGCGCCAGCAGCCAAGAAGGGGGCGGGTCCTACGAGCAGTACTTC	-	TRBV4-1	TRBJ2-7	TRBD1
CASSQVGGRANTEAFF	TGTGCCAGCAGCCAAGTAGGGGGCAGGGCGAACACTGAAGCTTTCTTT	-	TRBV3-1/TRBV3-2	TRBJ1-1	TRBD1
CASSLVLAGVPFF	TGTGCCAGCAGCTTAGTTCTAGCGGGAGTGCCGTTCTTC	-	TRBV11-3	TRBJ2-1	TRBD2